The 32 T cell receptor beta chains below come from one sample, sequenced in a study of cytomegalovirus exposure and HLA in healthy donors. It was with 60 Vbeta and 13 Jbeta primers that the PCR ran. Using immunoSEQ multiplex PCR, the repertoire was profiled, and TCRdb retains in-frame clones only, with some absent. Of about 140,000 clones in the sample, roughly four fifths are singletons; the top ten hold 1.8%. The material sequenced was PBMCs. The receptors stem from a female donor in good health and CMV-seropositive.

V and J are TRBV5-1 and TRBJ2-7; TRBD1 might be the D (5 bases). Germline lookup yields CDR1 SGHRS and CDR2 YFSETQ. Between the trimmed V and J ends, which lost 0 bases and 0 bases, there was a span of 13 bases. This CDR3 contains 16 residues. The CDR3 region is CASSLATWGNSYEQYF. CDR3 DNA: TGCGCCAGCAGCTTGGCCACGTGGGGCAACTCCTACGAGCAGTACTTC.

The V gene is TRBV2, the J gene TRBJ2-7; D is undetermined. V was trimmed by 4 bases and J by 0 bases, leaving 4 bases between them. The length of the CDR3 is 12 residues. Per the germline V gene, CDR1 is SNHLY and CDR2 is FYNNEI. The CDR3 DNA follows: TGTGCCAGCAGTGGGAGCTCCTACGAGCAGTACTTC. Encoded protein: CASSGSSYEQYF.

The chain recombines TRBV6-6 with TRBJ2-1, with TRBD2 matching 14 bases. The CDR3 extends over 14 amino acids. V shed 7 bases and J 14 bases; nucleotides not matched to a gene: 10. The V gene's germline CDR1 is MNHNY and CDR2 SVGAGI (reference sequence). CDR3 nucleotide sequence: TGTGCCAGCATCGAGAGACTAGCGGGAGGGAGGAAGTTCTTC. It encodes CASIERLAGGRKFF.

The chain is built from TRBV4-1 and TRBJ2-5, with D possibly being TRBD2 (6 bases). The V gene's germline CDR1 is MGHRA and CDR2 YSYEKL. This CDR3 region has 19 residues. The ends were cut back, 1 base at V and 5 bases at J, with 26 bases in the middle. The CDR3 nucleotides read TGCGCCAGCAGCCAAGGTTCGACTAGTGAGGGGCCTGGTAGGGAGACCCAGTACTTC. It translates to CASSQGSTSEGPGRETQYF.

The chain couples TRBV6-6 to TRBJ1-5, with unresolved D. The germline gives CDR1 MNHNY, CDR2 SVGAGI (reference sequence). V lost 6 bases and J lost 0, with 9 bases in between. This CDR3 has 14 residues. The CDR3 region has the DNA TGTGCCAGCAGCGACACGGATAGCAATCAGCCCCAGCATTTT. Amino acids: CASSDTDSNQPQHF.

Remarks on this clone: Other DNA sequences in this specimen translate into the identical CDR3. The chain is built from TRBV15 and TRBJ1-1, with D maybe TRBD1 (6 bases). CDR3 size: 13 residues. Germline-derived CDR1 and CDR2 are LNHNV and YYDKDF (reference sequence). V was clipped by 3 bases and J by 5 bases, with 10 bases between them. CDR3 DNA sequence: TGTGCCACCAGCAGGGCCAGGGGAACTGAAGCTTTCTTT. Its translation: CATSRARGTEAFF.

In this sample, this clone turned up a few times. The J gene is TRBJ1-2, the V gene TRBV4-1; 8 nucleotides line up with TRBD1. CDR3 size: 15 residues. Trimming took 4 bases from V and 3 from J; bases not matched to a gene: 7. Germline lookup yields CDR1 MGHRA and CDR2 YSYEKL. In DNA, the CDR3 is TGCGCCAGCAGCCGAAGTACGGGACAGGACTATGGCTACACCTTC. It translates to CASSRSTGQDYGYTF.

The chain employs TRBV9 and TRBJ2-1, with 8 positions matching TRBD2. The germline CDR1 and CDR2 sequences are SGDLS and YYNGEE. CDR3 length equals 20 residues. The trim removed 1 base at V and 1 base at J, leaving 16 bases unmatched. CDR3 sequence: CASSVHYTEGGRSSYNEQFF. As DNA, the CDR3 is TGTGCCAGCAGCGTACACTACACCGAGGGCGGGAGGAGTTCCTACAATGAGCAGTTCTTC.

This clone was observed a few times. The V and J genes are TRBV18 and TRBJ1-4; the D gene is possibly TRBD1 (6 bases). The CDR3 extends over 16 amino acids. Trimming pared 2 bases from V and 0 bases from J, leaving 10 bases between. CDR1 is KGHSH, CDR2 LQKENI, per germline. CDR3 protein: CASSPRQESTNEKLFF. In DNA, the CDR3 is TGTGCCAGCTCACCAAGACAGGAGTCAACTAATGAAAAACTGTTTTTT.

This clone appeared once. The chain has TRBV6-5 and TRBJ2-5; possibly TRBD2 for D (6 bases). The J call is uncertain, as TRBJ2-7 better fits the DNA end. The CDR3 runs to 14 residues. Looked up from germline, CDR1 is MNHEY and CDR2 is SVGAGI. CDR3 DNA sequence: TGTGCCAGCAGTTTAGACGGGAGCTCCTACGAGCAGTACTTC. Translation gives CASSLDGSSYEQYF.

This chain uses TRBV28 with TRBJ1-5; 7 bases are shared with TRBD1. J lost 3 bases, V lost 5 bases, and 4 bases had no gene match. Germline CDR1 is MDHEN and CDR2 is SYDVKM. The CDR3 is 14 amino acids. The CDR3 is CASSAGQINQPQHF. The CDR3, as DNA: TGTGCCAGCAGTGCGGGACAGATCAATCAGCCCCAGCATTTT.

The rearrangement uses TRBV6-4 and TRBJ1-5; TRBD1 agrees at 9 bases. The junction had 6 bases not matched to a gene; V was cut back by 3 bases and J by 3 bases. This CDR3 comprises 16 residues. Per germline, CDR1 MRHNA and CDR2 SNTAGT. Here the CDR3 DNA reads TGTGCCAGCAGTGAGCCCCGGGACAGGGTCAATCAGCCCCAGCATTTT. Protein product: CASSEPRDRVNQPQHF.

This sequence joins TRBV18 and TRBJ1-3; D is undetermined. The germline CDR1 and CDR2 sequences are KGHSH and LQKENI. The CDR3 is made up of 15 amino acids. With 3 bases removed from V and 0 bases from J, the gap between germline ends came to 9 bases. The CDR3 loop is CASSPGRTSGNTIYF. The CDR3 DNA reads TGTGCCAGCTCACCGGGCCGTACCTCTGGAAACACCATATATTTT.

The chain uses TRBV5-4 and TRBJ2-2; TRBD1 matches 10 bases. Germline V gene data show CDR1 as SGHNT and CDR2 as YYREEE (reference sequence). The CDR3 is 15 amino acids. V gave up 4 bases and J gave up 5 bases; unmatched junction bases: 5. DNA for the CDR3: TGTGCCAGCAGCCTGACAGGGGGCTTGACCGGGGAGCTGTTTTTT. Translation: CASSLTGGLTGELFF.

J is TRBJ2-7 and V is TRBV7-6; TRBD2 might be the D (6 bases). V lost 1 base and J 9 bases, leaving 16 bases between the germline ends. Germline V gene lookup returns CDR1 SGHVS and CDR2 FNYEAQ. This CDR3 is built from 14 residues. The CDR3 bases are TGTGCCAGCAGCTTAGACCACGGGGGTGGGGGGCAGTACTTC. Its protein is CASSLDHGGGGQYF.

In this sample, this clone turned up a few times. The CDR3 DNA is TGTGCCAGCAGTGAAGCGGTTGGGCTAGCAGAGCAGTTCTTC. Protein sequence: CASSEAVGLAEQFF. The V gene is TRBV6-1, the J gene TRBJ2-1; possibly TRBD2 for D (5 bases). Germline CDR1 reads MNHNS; CDR2 reads SASEGT. V shed 0 bases and J shed 10 bases, with 13 bases lying between them. The CDR3 is 14 residues long.

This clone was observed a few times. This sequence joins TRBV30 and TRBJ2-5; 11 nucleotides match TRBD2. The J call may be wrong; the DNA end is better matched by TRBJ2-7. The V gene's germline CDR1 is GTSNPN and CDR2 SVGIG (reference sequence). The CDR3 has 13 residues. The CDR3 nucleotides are TGTGCCTGGAGTGTCACTAGCGGGGGCGAGCAGTACTTC. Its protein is CAWSVTSGGEQYF.

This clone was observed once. The DNA for the CDR3 is TGTGCCAGCAGTGAATTACAGGGTTCCATCAATGAGCAGTTCTTC. Protein product: CASSELQGSINEQFF. The V gene is TRBV6-1, the J gene TRBJ2-1; perhaps TRBD1 as D (6 bases). There are 15 residues in the CDR3. Germline CDR1 is MNHNS and CDR2 is SASEGT. Trimming removed 2 bases at V and 6 bases at J, with 14 bases between.

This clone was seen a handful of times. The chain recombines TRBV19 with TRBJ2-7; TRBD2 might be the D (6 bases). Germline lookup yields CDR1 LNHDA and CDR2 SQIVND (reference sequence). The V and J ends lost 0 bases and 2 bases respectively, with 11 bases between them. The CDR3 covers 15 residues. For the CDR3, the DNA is TGTGCCAGTAGTATAGATCTAGCGAGAACCTACGAGCAGTACTTC. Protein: CASSIDLARTYEQYF. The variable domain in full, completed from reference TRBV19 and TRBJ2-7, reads DGGITQSPKYLFRKEGQNVTLSCEQNLNHDAMYWYRQDPGQGLRLIYYSQIVNDFQKGDIAEGYSVSREKKESFPLTVTSAQKNPTAFYLCASSIDLARTYEQYFGPGTRLTVT.

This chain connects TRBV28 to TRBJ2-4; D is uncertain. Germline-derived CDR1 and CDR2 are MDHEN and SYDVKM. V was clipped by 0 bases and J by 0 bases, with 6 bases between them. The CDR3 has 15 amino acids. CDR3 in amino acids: CASSLWAQAKNIQYF. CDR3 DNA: TGTGCCAGCAGTTTATGGGCACAAGCCAAAAACATTCAGTACTTC. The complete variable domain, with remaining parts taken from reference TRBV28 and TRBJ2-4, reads DVKVTQSSRYLVKRTGEKVFLECVQDMDHENMFWYRQDPGLGLRLIYFSYDVKMKEKGDIPEGYSVSREKKERFSLILESASTNQTSMYLCASSLWAQAKNIQYFGAGTRLSVL.

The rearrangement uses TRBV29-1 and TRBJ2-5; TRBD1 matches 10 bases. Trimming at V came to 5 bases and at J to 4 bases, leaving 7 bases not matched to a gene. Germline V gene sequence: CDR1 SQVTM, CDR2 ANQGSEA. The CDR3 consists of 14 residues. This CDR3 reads CSVRDRGPGETQYF. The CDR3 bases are TGCAGCGTTAGAGACAGGGGGCCGGGAGAGACCCAGTACTTC.

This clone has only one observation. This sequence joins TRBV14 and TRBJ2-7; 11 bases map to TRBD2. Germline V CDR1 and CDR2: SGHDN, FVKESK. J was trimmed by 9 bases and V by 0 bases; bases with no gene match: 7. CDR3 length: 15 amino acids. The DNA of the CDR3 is TGTGCCAGCAGCCAAGACGGACTAGCGGGCGGCGCGCAGTACTTC. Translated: CASSQDGLAGGAQYF.

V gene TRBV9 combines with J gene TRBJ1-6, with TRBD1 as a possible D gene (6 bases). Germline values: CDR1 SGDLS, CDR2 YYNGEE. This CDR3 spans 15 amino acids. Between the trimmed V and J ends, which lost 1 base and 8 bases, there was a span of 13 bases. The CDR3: CASSVLSEGDSPLHF. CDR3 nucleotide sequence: TGTGCCAGCAGCGTACTATCCGAGGGGGATTCACCCCTCCACTTT. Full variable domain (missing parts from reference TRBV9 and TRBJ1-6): DSGVTQTPKHLITATGQRVTLRCSPRSGDLSVYWYQQSLDQGLQFLIQYYNGEERAKGNILERFSAQQFPDLHSELNLSSLELGDSALYFCASSVLSEGDSPLHFGNGTRLTVT.

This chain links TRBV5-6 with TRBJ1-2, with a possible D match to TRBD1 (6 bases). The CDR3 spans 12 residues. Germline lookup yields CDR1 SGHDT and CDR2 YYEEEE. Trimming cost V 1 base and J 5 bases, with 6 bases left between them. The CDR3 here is CASSLTGYGYTF. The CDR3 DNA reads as TGTGCCAGCAGCTTGACAGGGTATGGCTACACCTTC.

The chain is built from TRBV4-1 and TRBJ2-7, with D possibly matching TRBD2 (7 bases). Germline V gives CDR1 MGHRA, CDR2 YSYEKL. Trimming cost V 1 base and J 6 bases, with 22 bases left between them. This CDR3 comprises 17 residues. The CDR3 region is CASSQAGGHAGVGEQYF. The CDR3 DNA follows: TGCGCCAGCAGCCAAGCTGGGGGGCATGCGGGAGTCGGCGAGCAGTACTTC.

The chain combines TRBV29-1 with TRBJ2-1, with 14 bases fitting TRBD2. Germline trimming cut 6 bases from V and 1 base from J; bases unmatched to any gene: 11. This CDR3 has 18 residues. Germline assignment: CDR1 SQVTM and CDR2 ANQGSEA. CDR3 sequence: CSVAAGTSGRGSYNEQFF. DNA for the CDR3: TGCAGCGTAGCCGCCGGGACTAGCGGGAGAGGTTCCTACAATGAGCAGTTCTTC.

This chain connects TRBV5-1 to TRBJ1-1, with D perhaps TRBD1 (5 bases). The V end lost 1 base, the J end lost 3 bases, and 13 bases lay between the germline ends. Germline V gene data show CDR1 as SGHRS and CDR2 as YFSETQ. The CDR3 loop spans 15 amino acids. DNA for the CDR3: TGCGCCAGCAGCTTGTGGAGGGGAGTGGACACTGAAGCTTTCTTT. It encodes CASSLWRGVDTEAFF.

The CDR3 DNA reads as TGTGCCAGCGGGCCACGGCCGTATAGCAATCAGCCCCAGCATTTT. It codes for CASGPRPYSNQPQHF. The chain couples TRBV6-5 to TRBJ1-5; D call uncertain. V gave up 8 bases and J gave up 0 bases, with 14 bases separating them. Germline CDR1 reads MNHEY; CDR2 reads SVGAGI. This CDR3 spans 15 amino acids.

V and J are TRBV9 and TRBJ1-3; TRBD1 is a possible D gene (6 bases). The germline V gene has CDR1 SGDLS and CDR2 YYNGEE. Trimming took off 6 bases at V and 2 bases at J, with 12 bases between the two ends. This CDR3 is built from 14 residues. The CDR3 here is CASTRGDTGNTIYF. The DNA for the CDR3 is TGTGCCAGCACCCGAGGGGACACTGGAAACACCATATATTTT.

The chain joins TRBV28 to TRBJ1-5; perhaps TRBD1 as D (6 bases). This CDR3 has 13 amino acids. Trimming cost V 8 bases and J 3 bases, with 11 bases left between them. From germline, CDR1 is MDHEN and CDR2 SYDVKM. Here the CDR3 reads CASRDTFNQPQHF. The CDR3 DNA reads TGTGCCAGCCGGGACACCTTCAATCAGCCCCAGCATTTT.

CDR3 sequence (DNA): TGTGCCAGCAGTGATACAGGTAGCAATCAGCCCCAGCATTTT. Its translation is CASSDTGSNQPQHF. The gene calls are TRBV6-1 and TRBJ1-5; D might be TRBD1 (5 bases). V lost 3 bases, J lost 0 bases, and 6 bases lay in between. Germline V gene data show CDR1 as MNHNS and CDR2 as SASEGT. This CDR3 comprises 14 residues.

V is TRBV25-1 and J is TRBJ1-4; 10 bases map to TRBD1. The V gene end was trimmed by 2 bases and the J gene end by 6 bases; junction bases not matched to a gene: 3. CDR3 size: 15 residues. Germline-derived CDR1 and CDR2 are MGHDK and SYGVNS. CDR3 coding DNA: TGTGCCAGCAGTGAAGGGACAGGGGAGTATGAAAAACTGTTTTTT. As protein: CASSEGTGEYEKLFF.